These T cell receptor beta chains were read from a single sample in a study of beta chain features in type 1 diabetes. Profiling relied on immunoSEQ multiplex PCR, and the TCRdb table lists in-frame clones only, not all of them. This sample has a few hundred thousand clones, with about 14% found just once. Input material: central memory CD4+ T cells from blood. All receptors come from a man aged 25-40 years in good health. CDR3s include the opening cysteine and the closing phenylalanine or tryptophan. D genes are given only for firm matches. Some rows mark clone size as missing; the rest say once, few, many or name a class of expanded clone.

cdr3_aa cdr3_nt clone_size j_call v_call d_call
CASSPFGQGIEKLFF TGCGCCAGCAGCCCCTTCGGACAGGGGATAGAAAAACTGTTTTTT many TRBJ1-4 TRBV4-3 TRBD1
CASSYSGGTYYNEQFF TGTGCCAGCAGCTACAGCGGGGGGACCTACTACAATGAGCAGTTCTTC few TRBJ2-1 TRBV6-6 TRBD2
CSVGGTAIQTQYF TGCAGCGTTGGGGGGACAGCCATCCAGACCCAGTACTTC few TRBJ2-5 TRBV29-1 TRBD1
CASSPGMSGPNQPQHF TGCGCCAGCAGCCCAGGGATGTCAGGGCCCAATCAGCCCCAGCATTTT few TRBJ1-5 TRBV5-1 NA
CASRREGDNEQFF TGCGCCAGCAGACGGGAGGGCGACAATGAGCAGTTCTTC few TRBJ2-1 TRBV5-4 TRBD2
CASRGPMNTEAFF TGTGCCAGCAGGGGGCCAATGAACACTGAAGCTTTCTTT few TRBJ1-1 TRBV2 NA
CASTDLGAVNF TGTGCCAGTACCGACCTGGGGGCGGTTAACTTT few TRBJ1-1 TRBV19 NA
CASSLGDLQETQYF TGTGCCAGCAGCTTAGGGGACCTCCAAGAGACCCAGTACTTC NA TRBJ2-5 TRBV7-2 NA
CASSPDRDRVYEQYF TGTGCCAGCTCACCAGATCGGGACAGGGTATACGAGCAGTACTTC NA TRBJ2-7 TRBV18 TRBD1
CASRKGQGIYGYTF TGTGCCAGCAGAAAGGGACAGGGGATCTATGGCTACACCTTC few TRBJ1-2 TRBV6-6 TRBD1
CASSYGTGNEKLFF TGTGCCAGCAGTTACGGGACAGGGAATGAAAAACTGTTTTTT NA TRBJ1-4 TRBV6-5 TRBD1
CASSFSPFGTDTQYF TGTGCTAGCAGCTTTTCCCCGTTCGGCACAGATACGCAGTATTTT NA TRBJ2-3 TRBV7-7 NA
CASRENLWGNTGELFF TGTGCCAGCAGGGAAAACCTATGGGGTAACACCGGGGAGCTGTTTTTT few TRBJ2-2 TRBV28 NA
CASSPTSGRNTQYF TGTGCCAGCAGTCCGACTAGCGGGAGAAATACGCAGTATTTT NA TRBJ2-3 TRBV6-6 TRBD2
CASSSPRQGLILNYGYTF TGCGCCAGCAGCTCACCCCGACAGGGATTAATTCTGAACTATGGCTACACCTTC NA TRBJ1-2 TRBV5-1 TRBD1
CSVDGWSTEAFF TGCAGCGTGGACGGATGGAGCACTGAAGCTTTCTTT NA TRBJ1-1 TRBV29-1 NA
CASSWVSLGGRIGRNTEAFF TGTGCCAGCAGTTGGGTTAGCTTAGGGGGCCGGATCGGTAGGAACACTGAAGCTTTCTTT NA TRBJ1-1 TRBV28 TRBD1
CAWSVSSGNTIYF TGTGCCTGGAGTGTCTCGTCTGGAAACACCATATATTTT NA TRBJ1-3 TRBV30 NA
CASSQAGGSGSNEQFF TGTGCCAGCAGCCAAGCGGGGGGCAGCGGGAGCAATGAGCAGTTCTTC few TRBJ2-1 TRBV4-2 TRBD2
CASSYKQVQHF TGTGCCAGCAGCTATAAACAAGTCCAGCATTTT few TRBJ1-5 TRBV6-5 NA
CASSQDQGQGYGYTF TGCGCCAGCAGCCAAGATCAAGGGCAGGGGTATGGCTACACCTTC NA TRBJ1-2 TRBV4-1 NA
CAISARSSGANVLTF TGTGCCATCAGTGCTAGGAGCTCTGGGGCCAACGTCCTGACTTTC few TRBJ2-6 TRBV6-5 NA